This TCR beta chain was sequenced for a study of CD8 T cells in Susac syndrome. The V gene lost 9 bases and the J gene lost 4 bases, with 15 bases spanning the gap. Germline lookup yields CDR1 ENHRY and CDR2 SYGVKD. The CDR3 contains 13 residues. Overall study findings and caveats: Within total CD8+ repertoires, approximately 15 Susac-specific public clones were found, and within CD8+ TEMRA repertoires, five.

It was with random hexamers that roughly 0.45 to 1 ug RNA was reverse transcribed. TCRdb ran MiXCR on the immunoSEQ multiplex PCR reads and lists one entry per CDR3 protein. Counted here are around 100,000 distinct CDR3 sequences, about 95% occurring once; the ten biggest clones make up 0.3%. Remarks on this clonotype: The antigen remains unidentified.

The material sequenced was CD8+ T cells from PBMCs. The V gene is TRBV10-3, the J gene TRBJ1-2; D is undetermined. The receptor comes from a human donor with Susac syndrome. This CDR3 reads CAMGGRRGYGYTF. CDR3 nucleotide sequence: TGTGCCATGGGAGGGAGGAGAGGCTATGGCTACACCTTC.